Shown below are 30 T cell receptor beta chains from a single sample sequenced in a study of T cells after yellow fever vaccination. TCRdb re-called the 5' RACE reads through MiXCR, storing one row per CDR3 protein. This repertoire shows hundreds of thousands of distinct CDR3 sequences, roughly 8.3% found once; its top ten account for about 16%. The sample here was PBMCs, taken roughly 46 days after the first yellow fever vaccination. The source of these receptors is a man between 18 and 35 years old who received the YFV17D yellow fever vaccine.

A few counts support this clonotype. The gene calls are TRBV11-2 and TRBJ2-1; 7 nucleotides line up with TRBD2. The CDR3 loop spans 14 amino acids. With V trimmed by 5 bases and J by 1 base, 2 bases remained unmatched. In germline, CDR1 is SGHAT, CDR2 FQNNGV. The chain's CDR3 is CASSVGGSYNEQFF. The CDR3 nucleotides are TGTGCCAGCAGCGTCGGGGGGTCCTACAATGAGCAGTTCTTC.

In its sample, this clonotype was seen a few times. The CDR3 sequence is CASSWAGTGTYEQYF. The CDR3 DNA reads TGTGCCAGCAGTTGGGCCGGGACCGGGACCTACGAGCAGTACTTC. V is TRBV6-2 or TRBV6-3 and J is TRBJ2-7; D may match TRBD1 or TRBD2 (5 bases each). Germline V CDR1 and CDR2: MNHEY, SVGEGT. Trimming left V 4 bases short and J 2 bases short, with 15 bases between. The CDR3 spans 15 residues.

This clonotype was detected a few times. The V call is TRBV7-2, the J call TRBJ2-1, with D perhaps TRBD1 (7 bases). The ends were cut back, 5 bases at V and 9 bases at J, with 20 bases in the middle. The CDR3 covers 15 residues. Per the germline V gene, CDR1 is SGHTA and CDR2 is FQGNSA. The CDR3 here is CASSPRRGRGVEQFF. CDR3 DNA: TGTGCCAGCAGCCCCCGGCGCGGCAGGGGGGTTGAGCAGTTCTTC.

This chain uses TRBV28 with TRBJ2-2; no firm D call. Per the germline V gene, CDR1 is MDHEN and CDR2 is SYDVKM. The V gene lost 3 bases and the J gene lost 7 bases, with 9 bases spanning the gap. CDR3 length: 13 amino acids. CDR3 amino acids: CASSLTNGGELFF. CDR3 nucleotide sequence: TGTGCCAGCAGTTTGACCAATGGCGGGGAGCTGTTTTTT.

The J gene is TRBJ2-7, the V gene TRBV4-3, with D tentatively TRBD1 (5 bases). CDR3 length equals 16 residues. CDR1 is LGHNA and CDR2 is YSLEER in the germline V gene. V was trimmed by 1 base and J by 1 base, leaving 14 bases between them. For the CDR3, the DNA is TGCGCCAGCAGCCAAGCAGGGCAGGAATTTTCCTACGAGCAGTACGTC. This codes for CASSQAGQEFSYEQYV.

The chain has TRBV25-1 and TRBJ2-1; 9 nucleotides line up with TRBD2. Per the germline V gene, CDR1 is MGHDK and CDR2 is SYGVNS. This CDR3 has 16 amino acids. V dropped 3 bases and J dropped 6; count of bases not matched to a gene: 9. This CDR3 is CASSESLAGHPNEQFF. The CDR3 DNA reads TGTGCCAGCAGTGAGAGTCTAGCGGGGCACCCCAATGAGCAGTTCTTC. Full variable domain (rest looked up from reference TRBV25-1 and TRBJ2-1): EADIYQTPRYLVIGTGKKITLECSQTMGHDKMYWYQQDPGMELHLIHYSYGVNSTEKGDLSSESTVSRIRTEHFPLTLESARPSHTSQYLCASSESLAGHPNEQFFGPGTRLTVL.

This clonotype appeared a few times. The chain recombines TRBV7-6 with TRBJ2-5, with D possibly TRBD2 on 6 matching bases. V lost 0 bases to trimming and J lost 4 bases, with 12 bases between them. The CDR3 consists of 15 residues. Germline lookup yields CDR1 SGHVS and CDR2 FNYEAQ. CDR3 in DNA: TGTGCCAGCAGCTTAGCGGCGGGGCGGGGAGAGACCCAGTACTTC. Translated: CASSLAAGRGETQYF.

This rearrangement joins TRBV29-1 to TRBJ1-2; 10 nucleotides align to TRBD1. This CDR3 comprises 13 residues. From germline, CDR1 is SQVTM and CDR2 ANQGSEA. Germline trimming cut 5 bases from V and 4 bases from J; bases unmatched to any gene: 4. DNA for the CDR3: TGCAGCGTTCCCCGGACAGGGGGCTATGGCTACACCTTC. Protein sequence: CSVPRTGGYGYTF. Looking up the rest from reference TRBV29-1 and TRBJ1-2 gives the full variable domain: SAVISQKPSRDICQRGTSLTIQCQVDSQVTMMFWYRQQPGQSLTLIATANQGSEATYESGFVIDKFPISRPNLTFSTLTVSNMSPEDSSIYLCSVPRTGGYGYTFGSGTRLTVV.

V is TRBV5-4 and J is TRBJ1-3; a weak D match, TRBD1 (5 bases). V gave up 0 bases and J gave up 4 bases, with 8 bases separating them. The CDR3 loop spans 14 amino acids. Germline V gene data show CDR1 as SGHNT and CDR2 as YYREEE (reference sequence). CDR3 amino acids: CASSLAGSGNTIYF. Here the CDR3 DNA reads TGTGCCAGCAGCTTGGCAGGGTCGGGAAACACCATATATTTT.

In its sample, this clonotype was seen many times. This chain links TRBV9 with TRBJ2-3, with TRBD1 matching over 7 bases. Trimming cost V 4 bases and J 2 bases; bases outside gene matches: 4. Germline lookup yields CDR1 SGDLS and CDR2 YYNGEE. The CDR3 runs 14 residues. The CDR3 region is CASSPGQTTDTQYF. CDR3 DNA: TGTGCCAGCAGCCCGGGACAGACCACAGATACGCAGTATTTT.

This clonotype has at least ten counts. The chain uses TRBV19 and TRBJ1-2; the D gene is possibly TRBD1 (5 bases). The ends were cut back, 6 bases at V and 4 bases at J, with 9 bases in the middle. The CDR3 sequence is 12 residues long. Germline values: CDR1 LNHDA, CDR2 SQIVND (reference sequence). The CDR3 region is CASSPDIYGYTF. CDR3 coding DNA: TGTGCCAGTAGCCCGGACATCTATGGCTACACCTTC.

This clonotype was seen only a few times. This chain joins TRBV11-2 and TRBJ2-7, with 11 bases that match TRBD2. V lost 6 bases, J lost 4 bases, and 8 bases stayed unmatched. Germline V gene lookup returns CDR1 SGHAT and CDR2 FQNNGV. The CDR3 totals 15 residues. The CDR3 loop reads CASRSTSGGIYEQYF. The CDR3 bases are TGTGCCAGCAGGAGCACTAGCGGGGGCATTTACGAGCAGTACTTC. Complete variable domain (other parts from reference TRBV11-2 and TRBJ2-7): EAGVAQSPRYKIIEKRQSVAFWCNPISGHATLYWYQQILGQGPKLLIQFQNNGVVDDSQLPKDRFSAERLKGVDSTLKIQPAKLEDSAVYLCASRSTSGGIYEQYFGPGTRLTVT.

The CDR3: CASSLAWPNTGELFF. CDR3 coding DNA: TGCGCCAGCAGCTTGGCATGGCCCAACACCGGGGAGCTGTTTTTT. V and J are TRBV5-1 and TRBJ2-2; D gene uncertain. This CDR3 region has 15 residues. Germline values: CDR1 SGHRS, CDR2 YFSETQ. Deletions cut 0 bases from V and 2 bases from J, with 8 bases between.

This clonotype was detected a few times. The chain has TRBV9 and TRBJ2-4; weak D call: TRBD1 (6 bases). Germline loops: CDR1 SGDLS, CDR2 YYNGEE. CDR3 size: 16 residues. Trimming left V 3 bases short and J 0 bases short, with 13 bases between. CDR3 in DNA: TGTGCCAGCAGCGCCCAGGGACAACTAGCCAAAAACATTCAGTACTTC. It codes for CASSAQGQLAKNIQYF.

The rearrangement joins TRBV9 to TRBJ2-3; D call uncertain. CDR1 is SGDLS, CDR2 YYNGEE, per germline. The CDR3 is made up of 12 amino acids. V lost 4 bases, J lost 3 bases, and 6 bases lay in between. DNA for the CDR3: TGTGCCAGCAGCACTCGAACAGATACGCAGTATTTT. This gives the protein CASSTRTDTQYF.

This clonotype was recorded a few times. The chain joins TRBV6-2 or TRBV6-3 to TRBJ1-5, with D unclear. This CDR3 is built from 16 residues. Germline assignment: CDR1 MNHEY and CDR2 SVGEGT. The V end lost 10 bases, the J end lost 6 bases, and 25 bases lay between the germline ends. Written as DNA, the CDR3 is TGTGCCACCAAAAGACAATTGTGGTACGTCGGTCAGCCCCAGCATTTT. The encoded protein is CATKRQLWYVGQPQHF.

The rearrangement joins TRBV24-1 to TRBJ1-5, with TRBD1 matching over 9 bases. Germline assignment: CDR1 KGHDR and CDR2 SFDVKD. The CDR3 has 16 amino acids. V lost 4 bases and J lost 4; bases outside the gene matches: 7. CDR3 DNA: TGTGCCACCAGTGACACCGGACAGGGGCGAAATCAGCCCCAGCATTTT. Amino acids: CATSDTGQGRNQPQHF.

This clonotype has a handful of counts. The CDR3 DNA reads as TGTGCCACCGACAAACGTACGACCTCCTACGAGCAGTACTTC. Encoded protein: CATDKRTTSYEQYF. V gene TRBV7-9 combines with J gene TRBJ2-7; no reliable D call. Germline values: CDR1 SEHNR, CDR2 FQNEAQ (reference sequence). CDR3 length equals 14 residues. The germline V and J ends were trimmed by 10 bases and 0 bases, with 16 bases remaining between them.

In regard to this clonotype: A read error is possible here, since a much larger clone lies one base away. The genes are TRBV25-1 and TRBJ2-3; D might be TRBD2 (5 bases). Trimming pared 5 bases from V and 8 bases from J, leaving 14 bases between. The CDR3 covers 13 residues. Germline CDR1 reads MGHDK; CDR2 reads SYGVNS. The CDR3 sequence: CASSLDGGGTQYF. As DNA, the CDR3 is TGTGCCAGCAGTCTCGACGGTGGAGGTACGCAGTATTTT. The complete variable domain, with remaining parts taken from reference TRBV25-1 and TRBJ2-3, reads EADIYQTPRYLVIGTGKKITLECSQTMGHDKMYWYQQDPGMELHLIHYSYGVNSTEKGDLSSESTVSRIRTEHFPLTLESARPSHTSQYLCASSLDGGGTQYFGPGTRLTVL.

The genes are TRBV7-9 and TRBJ2-5, with TRBD1 matching over 8 bases. V was pared by 5 bases and J by 3 bases, with 5 bases of the junction left unmatched. The germline V gene encodes CDR1 SEHNR and CDR2 FQNEAQ (reference sequence). The CDR3 contains 14 residues. CDR3 sequence: CASSQVDREETQYF. In nucleotides, the CDR3 is TGTGCCAGCAGCCAAGTGGACAGGGAAGAGACCCAGTACTTC.

This clonotype was counted many times. The chain carries TRBV10-3 and TRBJ1-3; D gene ambiguous. The CDR3 is 17 amino acids. Per the germline V gene, CDR1 is ENHRY and CDR2 is SYGVKD. Trimming removed 2 bases at V and 5 bases at J, with 19 bases between. CDR3 region: CAISEVGLHEMRNTIYF. CDR3 DNA: TGTGCCATCAGTGAGGTTGGGCTCCACGAAATGAGAAACACCATATATTTT.

The rearrangement links TRBV20-1 to TRBJ1-1, with 8 bases aligning to TRBD1. Germline V gene data show CDR1 as DFQATT and CDR2 as SNEGSKA (reference sequence). The junction had 12 bases not matched to a gene; V was cut back by 2 bases and J by 1 base. The CDR3 covers 17 residues. CDR3 protein: CSARWTGRTLSNTEAFF. The DNA of the CDR3 is TGCAGTGCTAGATGGACAGGGAGAACTTTGTCGAACACTGAAGCTTTCTTT.

The chain is built from TRBV19 and TRBJ1-4; the D gene is possibly TRBD1 (5 bases). V lost 4 bases to trimming and J lost 8 bases, with 14 bases between them. Germline CDR1 LNHDA, CDR2 SQIVND (reference sequence). The CDR3 extends over 14 amino acids. In DNA, the CDR3 is TGTGCCAGTAGTACACATGGGACGGGCGAAAAACTGTTTTTT. Residues: CASSTHGTGEKLFF.

The chain joins TRBV10-3 to TRBJ2-3, with 10 bases fitting TRBD1. The germline gives CDR1 ENHRY, CDR2 SYGVKD. The CDR3 is made up of 15 amino acids. The V segment lost 5 bases and the J segment 6 bases; nucleotides outside the gene matches: 8. The DNA of the CDR3 is TGTGCCATCAGTACCCGGGACAGGGGTGGCGATACGCAGTATTTT. This sequence encodes CAISTRDRGGDTQYF.

This clonotype has more than one count but fewer than ten. The chain couples TRBV5-1 to TRBJ2-1; D tentatively reads TRBD1 or TRBD2 (5 bases each). The V and J ends lost 4 bases and 7 bases respectively, with 18 bases between them. This CDR3 has 15 amino acids. Germline V gene data show CDR1 as SGHRS and CDR2 as YFSETQ. The CDR3 sequence is CASSIRDHLGNEQFF. Written as DNA, the CDR3 is TGCGCCAGCAGCATCCGGGACCACTTGGGGAATGAGCAGTTCTTC.

This chain connects TRBV7-2 to TRBJ1-6; D not certain. In germline, CDR1 is SGHTA, CDR2 FQGNSA. V lost 4 bases to trimming and J lost 6 bases, with 10 bases between them. The length of the CDR3 is 14 residues. The CDR3 sequence: CASSSNLINSPLHF. The CDR3 bases are TGTGCCAGCAGCTCCAATCTTATTAATTCACCCCTCCACTTT.

The table lists this clonotype with a few counts. This sequence joins TRBV12-3 or TRBV12-4 and TRBJ2-5; 10 bases agree with TRBD1. The CDR3 runs to 15 residues. The J segment lost 3 bases and the V segment lost 5 bases, leaving 6 bases of the junction unmatched. The CDR3 bases are TGTGCCAGCAGTAGACCGGGACAGGGGAAAGAGACCCAGTACTTC. It encodes CASSRPGQGKETQYF.

V is TRBV5-1 and J is TRBJ2-4; no reliable D call. Trimming shortened V by 3 bases and J by 10 bases, and 17 bases separated the two germline ends. CDR1 is SGHRS and CDR2 is YFSETQ in the germline V gene. This CDR3 contains 14 residues. The CDR3 DNA is TGCGCCAGCAGCTCGACTCAGGACGGAGAGATTCAGTACTTC. This encodes CASSSTQDGEIQYF.

This clonotype was found many times. The rearrangement uses TRBV4-3 and TRBJ2-2; a possible D gene is TRBD2 (5 bases). V gave up 0 bases and J gave up 7 bases, with 12 bases separating them. The CDR3 spans 15 residues. Germline V lookup: CDR1 LGHNA, CDR2 YSLEER. The CDR3 bases are TGCGCCAGCAGCCAAGATCGAGGGTATGGCGGGGAGCTGTTTTTT. This encodes CASSQDRGYGGELFF.

The chain couples TRBV12-3 or TRBV12-4 to TRBJ2-2; D is unclear. V was trimmed by 3 bases and J by 5 bases, leaving 10 bases between them. The CDR3 extends over 14 amino acids. CDR3 coding DNA: TGTGCCAGCAGTTTTTCGGGCTATACCGGGGAGCTGTTTTTT. It codes for CASSFSGYTGELFF.